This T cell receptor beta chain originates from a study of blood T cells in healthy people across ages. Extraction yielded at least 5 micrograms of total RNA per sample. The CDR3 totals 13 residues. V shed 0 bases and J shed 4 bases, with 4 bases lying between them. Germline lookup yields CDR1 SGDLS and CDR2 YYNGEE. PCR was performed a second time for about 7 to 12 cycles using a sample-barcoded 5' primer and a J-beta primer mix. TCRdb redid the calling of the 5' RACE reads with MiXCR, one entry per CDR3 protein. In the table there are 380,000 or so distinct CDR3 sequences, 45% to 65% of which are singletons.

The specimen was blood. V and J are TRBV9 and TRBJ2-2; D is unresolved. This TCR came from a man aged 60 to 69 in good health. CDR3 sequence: CASSVGPTGELFF. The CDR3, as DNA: TGTGCCAGCAGCGTAGGTCCCACCGGGGAGCTGTTTTTT.